Presented here are 15 T cell receptor beta chains from one specimen sequenced in a study of a mutant IDH1 vaccine in newly diagnosed glioma. The data were produced by immunoSEQ multiplex PCR, yet TCRdb's version contains in-frame clones alone and is incomplete. The sample carries around 100,000 clones, over 75% recorded once. Time point denoted: baseline, week 1 (first vaccination visit). Documented treatment: pre-vaccination baseline after standard-of-care therapy. The input for sequencing was PBMCs, taken from a glioma patient treated with radiotherapy, temozolomide or both. The receptors shown here come from a man in his forties with glioma. Some clones in this sample may be carry-over from other donors' samples.

The gene calls are TRBV4-1 and TRBJ1-1; 11 bases agree with TRBD1. The J segment lost 3 bases and the V segment lost 3 bases, leaving 9 bases of the junction unmatched. CDR3 length: 17 amino acids. Germline lookup yields CDR1 MGHRA and CDR2 YSYEKL. The chain's CDR3 is CASSQRTGGGFDTEAFF. The CDR3 bases are TGCGCCAGCAGCCAGAGGACAGGGGGCGGTTTTGACACTGAAGCTTTCTTT.

V usage is TRBV15 and J usage is TRBJ1-5; possibly TRBD1 for D (5 bases). The CDR3 is 14 amino acids. Trimming stripped 1 base from V and 4 bases from J, with 8 bases between. Germline CDR1 and CDR2: LNHNV and YYDKDF (reference sequence). CDR3 bases: TGTGCCACCAGCAGAGGACAGCCGAATCAGCCCCAGCATTTT. Translation gives CATSRGQPNQPQHF.

This clone has just a few counts. The chain employs TRBV19 and TRBJ1-5; D perhaps matches TRBD1 (6 bases). From germline, CDR1 is LNHDA and CDR2 SQIVND (reference sequence). Trimming shortened V by 5 bases and J by 2 bases, and 10 bases separated the two germline ends. The CDR3 runs to 14 residues. CDR3 sequence reads: CASSASGGNQPQHF. DNA of the CDR3: TGTGCCAGTAGTGCCTCAGGGGGCAATCAGCCCCAGCATTTT.

The chain recombines TRBV6-1 with TRBJ2-7; weak D call: TRBD1 (6 bases). The CDR3 consists of 14 residues. Germline V lookup: CDR1 MNHNS, CDR2 SASEGT. The V end lost 3 bases, the J end lost 5 bases, and 14 bases lay between the germline ends. The CDR3 bases are TGTGCCAGCAGTGATGCAGGGGCCCTGGACGAGCAGTACTTC. It codes for CASSDAGALDEQYF.

The gene calls are TRBV7-9 and TRBJ1-1; D not certain. The CDR3 sequence is 13 residues long. The germline V gene has CDR1 SEHNR and CDR2 FQNEAQ (reference sequence). V shed 7 bases and J shed 0 bases, with 9 bases lying between them. CDR3 coding DNA: TGTGCCAGCACCGAGGGTCTGAACACTGAAGCTTTCTTT. As protein: CASTEGLNTEAFF. Full variable domain (rest looked up from reference TRBV7-9 and TRBJ1-1): DTGVSQNPRHKITKRGQNVTFRCDPISEHNRLYWYRQTLGQGPEFLTYFQNEAQLEKSRLLSDRFSAERPKGSFSTLEIQRTEQGDSAMYLCASTEGLNTEAFFGQGTRLTVV.

CDR3 region: CASSQRTSIHEQFF. The CDR3 nucleotides read TGTGCCAGCAGCCAAAGGACTAGCATCCATGAGCAGTTCTTC. V and J are TRBV14 and TRBJ2-1; 8 bases align to TRBD2. Per germline, CDR1 SGHDN and CDR2 FVKESK. V trimming: 2 bases; J trimming: 8 bases; junction bases outside the gene matches: 5. CDR3 length equals 14 residues.

The chain employs TRBV18 and TRBJ1-1; 7 bases line up with TRBD1. Germline lookup yields CDR1 KGHSH and CDR2 LQKENI. Trimming at V came to 3 bases and at J to 7 bases, leaving 14 bases not matched to a gene. This CDR3 region has 16 residues. CDR3 coding DNA: TGTGCCAGCTCACCGTCAGGGGGACTCCGCGGGGTTGAAGCTTTCTTT. Residues: CASSPSGGLRGVEAFF.

V is TRBV6-1 and J is TRBJ1-2; D remains unclear. Germline V gives CDR1 MNHNS, CDR2 SASEGT. The CDR3 has 13 residues. The V end lost 10 bases, the J end lost 0 bases, and 12 bases lay between the germline ends. CDR3: CATRPGSNYGYTF. The CDR3, as DNA: TGTGCCACCAGACCGGGCTCTAACTATGGCTACACCTTC.

This clone was recorded once. The V call is TRBV7-2, the J call TRBJ2-3; no clear D gene. The CDR3 is 12 amino acids. V lost 0 bases and J 9 bases, leaving 7 bases between the germline ends. The germline gives CDR1 SGHTA, CDR2 FQGNSA. CDR3 DNA: TGTGCCAGCAGCTTAGCCCTTGGGACGCAGTATTTT. This gives the protein CASSLALGTQYF.

This chain links TRBV14 with TRBJ2-7, with a tentative D call TRBD1 (5 bases). Germline values: CDR1 SGHDN, CDR2 FVKESK. Trimming removed 0 bases from V and 7 bases from J, with 13 bases in between. This CDR3 is built from 14 residues. The CDR3 DNA reads as TGTGCCAGCAGCCAAGATGGCAGGGAACTAGAGCAGTACTTC. Translation gives CASSQDGRELEQYF.

The chain couples TRBV25-1 to TRBJ1-2, with D unresolved. The ends were cut back, 0 bases at V and 5 bases at J, with 13 bases in the middle. Germline lookup yields CDR1 MGHDK and CDR2 SYGVNS. The CDR3 loop spans 15 amino acids. CDR3: CASSEYGSEGYGYTF. In DNA form, the CDR3 reads TGTGCCAGCAGTGAATATGGCAGTGAAGGTTATGGCTACACCTTC.

This chain connects TRBV5-1 to TRBJ1-1, with TRBD1 matching 10 bases. This CDR3 comprises 17 residues. Germline V CDR1 and CDR2: SGHRS, YFSETQ. The junction had 12 bases not matched to a gene; V was cut back by 4 bases and J by 3 bases. The CDR3 region is CASSHLDRGRWDTEAFF. CDR3 in DNA: TGCGCCAGCAGCCACCTCGACAGGGGGCGGTGGGACACTGAAGCTTTCTTT.

The chain carries TRBV5-1 and TRBJ1-1, with D unresolved. The CDR3 extends over 13 amino acids. The germline V gene has CDR1 SGHRS and CDR2 YFSETQ. Trimming took 4 bases from V and 1 from J, leaving 8 bases between them. The CDR3 region has the DNA TGCGCCAGCAGCCCCGGGCCGAACACTGAAGCTTTCTTT. Its protein is CASSPGPNTEAFF.

This clone was seen a handful of times. V and J are TRBV18 and TRBJ1-2; possibly TRBD1 for D (5 bases). The germline V and J ends were trimmed by 3 bases and 2 bases, with 10 bases remaining between them. Per germline, CDR1 KGHSH and CDR2 LQKENI. CDR3 size: 14 residues. This chain's CDR3 is CASSPARDNYGYTF. CDR3 bases: TGTGCCAGCTCACCGGCTCGGGACAACTATGGCTACACCTTC.

The rearrangement uses TRBV6-6 and TRBJ1-5; possible D gene TRBD1, 5 bases. This CDR3 comprises 14 residues. V was pared by 1 base and J by 9 bases, with 13 bases between. Germline V gives CDR1 MNHNY, CDR2 SVGAGI (reference sequence). CDR3: CASSYFGTGGPQHF. The DNA for the CDR3 is TGTGCCAGCAGTTACTTCGGGACGGGGGGGCCCCAGCATTTT.